The rows below give T cell receptor beta chains drawn from one sample of a study of T-cell memory formation after mild COVID-19. From the 5' RACE reads, TCRdb called clonotypes with MiXCR, one entry per CDR3 protein. The sample gives about 200,000 distinct CDR3 sequences, around 9.5% of which show up once; 3% to 4% is in the top ten. Sequenced sample: PBMCs or a T cell subset sorted from them (not recorded which). The receptors shown here come from a man aged 18-30 years who had mild COVID-19 (a few samples of this study predate the infection). Cell type and time point are not known. The CDR3 runs from the conserved cysteine through the conserved F or W. Each record gives: J gene, clone size, V gene, D gene, CDR3 protein, CDR3 DNA. The D gene is left open where the match is weak. Rows give clone size only sometimes, using once, few, many, or a class for an expanded clone.

TRBJ2-6	few	TRBV24-1	-	CATSGNSGANVLTF	TGTGCCACCAGTGGGAATTCTGGGGCCAACGTCCTGACTTTC
TRBJ1-5	-	TRBV5-1	-	CASSLEVRDTENQPQHF	TGCGCCAGCAGCTTGGAAGTGAGAGACACAGAAAATCAGCCCCAGCATTTT
TRBJ2-5	-	TRBV11-2	-	CASSSRGTGETQYF	TGTGCCAGCAGCAGCCGCGGGACGGGGGAGACCCAGTACTTC
TRBJ2-3	-	TRBV5-1	-	CASSLGQDAFTDTQYF	TGCGCCAGCAGCTTGGGACAGGACGCCTTCACAGATACGCAGTATTTT
TRBJ1-5	many	TRBV7-9	-	CASSLNAVQGEQPQHF	TGTGCCAGCAGCTTAAATGCTGTACAGGGAGAACAGCCCCAGCATTTT
TRBJ2-1	many	TRBV27	TRBD1	CASSLSPGGNEQFF	TGTGCCAGCAGTCTAAGTCCAGGGGGCAATGAGCAGTTCTTC
TRBJ2-2	few	TRBV11-3	-	CASSRGQITGELFF	TGTGCCAGCAGCCGTGGACAGATCACCGGGGAGCTGTTTTTT
TRBJ1-1	few	TRBV20-1	-	CSASTVEAFF	TGCAGTGCTTCGACAGTTGAAGCTTTCTTT
TRBJ2-5	few	TRBV7-2	-	CASSLAYQETQYF	TGTGCCAGCAGCTTAGCGTACCAAGAGACCCAGTACTTC
TRBJ1-6	many	TRBV20-1	TRBD1	CSAIQGQDNSPLHF	TGCAGTGCGATCCAGGGACAGGATAATTCACCCCTCCACTTT
TRBJ2-7	many	TRBV7-2	-	CASSFLAGLTYEQYF	TGTGCCAGCAGCTTTCTGGCAGGGCTGACCTACGAGCAGTACTTC
TRBJ2-3	many	TRBV29-1	-	CSVGGPQDTQYF	TGCAGCGTTGGCGGACCCCAGGATACGCAGTATTTT
TRBJ1-3	few	TRBV5-1	TRBD1	CASSRRRTGSGNTIYF	TGCGCCAGCAGCAGACGACGGACAGGCTCTGGAAACACCATATATTTT
TRBJ2-6	-	TRBV5-1	-	CASSGGSTVSGANVLTF	TGCGCCAGCAGCGGAGGGTCCACTGTATCTGGGGCCAACGTCCTGACTTTC
TRBJ1-5	-	TRBV19	-	CASSIRNVGVINQPQHF	TGTGCCAGTAGTATCAGAAACGTCGGGGTGATCAATCAGCCCCAGCATTTT
TRBJ2-1	few	TRBV5-5	-	CASSLRTALRDNEQFF	TGTGCCAGCAGCCTTCGGACAGCTCTAAGGGACAATGAGCAGTTCTTC
TRBJ2-2	many	TRBV12-3/TRBV12-4	TRBD1	CASSPETGRTGELFF	TGTGCCAGCAGTCCTGAGACAGGGCGGACCGGGGAGCTGTTTTTT
TRBJ1-3	-	TRBV6-2/TRBV6-3	-	CASSYSGLRSSGNTIYF	TGTGCCAGCAGTTATTCGGGACTTCGGAGCTCTGGAAACACCATATATTTT
TRBJ1-1	few	TRBV2	-	CASSGAGPEAFF	TGTGCCAGCAGTGGGGCCGGGCCCGAAGCTTTCTTT
TRBJ2-1	-	TRBV11-3	-	CASSLGSVAGPYNEQFF	TGTGCCAGCAGCTTAGGATCGGTAGCTGGGCCCTACAATGAGCAGTTCTTC
TRBJ2-5	few	TRBV5-1	TRBD1	CASSRGRGQETQYF	TGCGCCAGCAGCCGGGGCAGGGGGCAAGAGACCCAGTACTTC
TRBJ1-5	few	TRBV5-1	-	CASSLGAGPEQPQHF	TGCGCCAGCAGCTTGGGAGCAGGGCCGGAGCAGCCCCAGCATTTT
TRBJ1-4	many	TRBV7-9	-	CASSSGFDGEKLFF	TGTGCCAGCAGCTCCGGATTTGACGGGGAAAAACTGTTTTTT
TRBJ1-5	many	TRBV6-2/TRBV6-3	-	CASSSRNQPQHF	TGTGCCAGCAGTAGCCGCAATCAGCCCCAGCATTTT
TRBJ2-3	-	TRBV10-3	TRBD1	CAISRQGISTDTQYF	TGTGCCATCAGCCGACAGGGAATCAGCACAGATACGCAGTATTTT
TRBJ2-1	many	TRBV7-2	TRBD1	CASSSRGNEQFF	TGTGCCAGCAGCTCCAGGGGGAATGAGCAGTTCTTC
TRBJ1-5	few	TRBV19	-	CASIGGSNQPQHF	TGTGCCAGTATAGGAGGGAGCAATCAGCCCCAGCATTTT
TRBJ1-4	few	TRBV30	-	CAAPTEAGEKLFF	TGTGCCGCCCCGACGGAGGCGGGGGAAAAACTGTTTTTT
TRBJ1-1	-	TRBV2	-	CASTVNTEAFF	TGTGCCAGCACCGTGAACACTGAAGCTTTCTTT
TRBJ2-3	few	TRBV20-1	-	CSAFGVGADTQYF	TGCAGTGCTTTTGGGGTCGGGGCAGATACGCAGTATTTT
TRBJ1-1	-	TRBV20-1	-	CSASGSNTEAFF	TGCAGTGCTAGTGGGAGTAACACTGAAGCTTTCTTT
TRBJ1-3	-	TRBV10-3	-	CAIRLGGRSGNTIYF	TGTGCCATCAGACTCGGGGGGCGGTCTGGAAACACCATATATTTT
TRBJ2-3	-	TRBV3-1	-	CASSSSPFTDTQYF	TGTGCCAGCAGTTCCTCGCCGTTTACAGATACGCAGTATTTT
TRBJ2-5	-	TRBV9	-	CASRAGGSPKETQYF	TGTGCCAGCAGAGCAGGAGGTTCACCTAAAGAGACCCAGTACTTC
TRBJ1-4	-	TRBV20-1	-	CSARGLESPAANEKLFF	TGCAGTGCTAGAGGTCTTGAGTCCCCTGCAGCTAATGAAAAACTGTTTTTT
TRBJ1-5	-	TRBV6-5	-	CASSPRRGQPQHF	TGTGCCAGCAGTCCCCGGCGGGGTCAGCCCCAGCATTTT
TRBJ2-1	many	TRBV4-3	-	CASSQEQSSYNEQFF	TGCGCCAGCAGCCAAGAACAGAGCTCCTACAATGAGCAGTTCTTC
TRBJ1-1	-	TRBV7-3	-	CASSERGREAFF	TGTGCCAGCAGCGAACGGGGGCGGGAAGCTTTCTTT
TRBJ1-2	-	TRBV6-5	TRBD1	CASSYTTGANYGYTF	TGTGCCAGCAGTTACACGACAGGGGCTAACTATGGCTACACCTTC
TRBJ2-3	-	TRBV5-1	TRBD2	CASSRKATSAGDTQYF	TGCGCCAGCAGCCGAAAAGCCACTAGCGCGGGTGATACGCAGTATTTT
TRBJ2-5	-	TRBV20-1	-	CSAQVQGRYQETQYF	TGCAGTGCTCAAGTCCAGGGGCGGTACCAAGAGACCCAGTACTTC
TRBJ2-7	many	TRBV6-6	-	CASRGAGGPTYEQYF	TGTGCCAGCAGGGGGGCGGGCGGGCCCACCTACGAGCAGTACTTC
TRBJ1-6	-	TRBV3-1	-	CASSQAASRGSNSPLHF	TGTGCCAGCAGCCAAGCGGCCAGCAGGGGATCGAATTCACCCCTCCACTTT
TRBJ2-5	-	TRBV18	-	CASSRSLQETQYF	TGTGCCAGCTCACGGAGCCTACAAGAGACCCAGTACTTC
TRBJ1-1	-	TRBV7-3	-	CASRQGQNTEAFF	TGTGCCAGCAGACAGGGTCAAAACACTGAAGCTTTCTTT
TRBJ2-2	-	TRBV12-3/TRBV12-4	TRBD2	CASSLRGGEAGELFF	TGTGCCAGCAGTTTACGGGGAGGGGAAGCCGGGGAGCTGTTTTTT
TRBJ1-2	-	TRBV24-1	-	CATSARAGHGYTF	TGTGCCACCAGTGCAAGGGCAGGCCATGGCTACACCTTC
TRBJ1-2	-	TRBV18	-	CASSPQVDNGYTF	TGTGCCAGCTCACCACAGGTGGATAATGGCTACACCTTC
TRBJ2-2	few	TRBV6-2/TRBV6-3	-	CATRDTDTGELFF	TGTGCCACCCGGGACACCGACACCGGGGAGCTGTTTTTT
TRBJ1-1	-	TRBV7-9	-	CASSLSSQGNTEAFF	TGTGCCAGCAGCTTAAGTAGTCAGGGGAACACTGAAGCTTTCTTT
TRBJ2-3	many	TRBV5-1	-	CASSSGLTSTDTQYF	TGCGCCAGCAGCTCCGGACTCACTAGCACAGATACGCAGTATTTT
TRBJ1-5	few	TRBV4-1	-	CASSQGTTRDQPQHF	TGCGCCAGCAGCCAAGGGACCACTCGAGATCAGCCCCAGCATTTT
TRBJ1-1	few	TRBV12-3/TRBV12-4	TRBD1	CASRHRGDTEAFF	TGTGCCAGCAGGCACAGGGGGGACACTGAAGCTTTCTTT
TRBJ2-7	few	TRBV5-1	-	CASSLVSGRDTRNEQYF	TGCGCCAGCAGCTTGGTTTCAGGGAGGGACACCCGGAACGAGCAGTACTTC